The rows below give T cell receptor beta chains drawn from one sample of a study of response to subunit inactivated influenza vaccine. MiXCR was run by TCRdb on the RT-PCR reads, yielding one entry per CDR3 protein. Of 400,000 to 650,000 distinct CDR3 sequences listed, roughly 7.6% are singletons. The sequenced sample was PBMCs from blood, obtained less than 30 months after vaccination. All receptors come from a man aged 45 to 75 who received an inactivated influenza vaccine. The conserved cysteine and the conserved F or W are not part of the CDR3 here.

v_gene	j_gene	len	CDR3aa
TRBV20-1	TRBJ2-1	12	SASDRGRNNEQF
TRBV20-1	TRBJ2-1	13	SARPGQGASNEQF
TRBV12-3/TRBV12-4	TRBJ2-3	13	ASSQTSGSADTQY
TRBV9	TRBJ2-3	11	ASSVAVTDTQY
TRBV5-1	TRBJ1-4	12	ASSIQGVGEKLF
TRBV25-1	TRBJ2-5	14	ASSSSLGQVQETQY
TRBV11-2	TRBJ2-5	15	ASSLARSVFPTETQY
TRBV7-2	TRBJ1-6	13	ASSNRDRGGSPLH
TRBV4-1	TRBJ2-2	15	ASSQRRDRGRTGELF
TRBV6-2/TRBV6-3	TRBJ1-1	13	ASRPLGTGNTEAF
TRBV3-1	TRBJ1-1	10	ASSQGQSRAF
TRBV6-2/TRBV6-3	TRBJ2-2	12	ASRNPPNTGELF
TRBV29-1	TRBJ2-1	10	SVAVQYNEQF
TRBV5-1	TRBJ2-3	13	ASSASAGVADTQY
TRBV3-1	TRBJ2-1	11	ASSQNLVNEQF
TRBV7-6	TRBJ2-1	14	ASSPKRDGSYNEQF
TRBV6-1	TRBJ1-1	13	ASSDYAERGTEAF
TRBV18	TRBJ2-5	12	ASSPLLQAETQY
TRBV28	TRBJ2-1	11	ASRIGRANEQF
TRBV20-1	TRBJ2-5	8	SAWRETQY
TRBV4-1	TRBJ2-4	10	ASSLQGSIQY
TRBV4-2	TRBJ2-3	14	ASSQDKAGAADTQY
TRBV6-1	TRBJ2-1	11	ASSEANRLWQF
TRBV5-5	TRBJ1-2	13	ASSLLDRAAYGYT
TRBV12-3/TRBV12-4	TRBJ2-2	13	ASIIDGGGTGELF
TRBV4-2	TRBJ2-1	14	ASSQAGVGFYNEQF
TRBV6-2/TRBV6-3	TRBJ1-2	10	ASSWTDYGYT
TRBV20-1	TRBJ2-7	13	SATPIAGGVGEQY
TRBV30	TRBJ2-1	12	AWSTSGAYNEQF
TRBV7-8	TRBJ1-5	13	ASSLGAASNQPQH
TRBV7-8	TRBJ1-1	11	ASSLDENTEAF